The rows below give T cell receptor beta chains drawn from one sample of a study of T cells in Graves' hyperthyroidism and ophthalmopathy. TCRdb ran MiXCR on the multiplex PCR reads and lists one entry per CDR3 protein. The data show 93,000 or so distinct CDR3 sequences, less than 55% seen once. Sequenced sample: blood. The origin of the receptors is a man between 35 and 55 years old with Graves' hyperthyroidism. Both conserved end residues are part of each CDR3. D genes are given only for firm matches. Only part of the rows carry a size: once, few, many, or a class if the clone is expanded.

v_call: TRBV20-1; j_call: TRBJ2-5; d_call: TRBD1; clone_size: NA; cdr3_aa: CSAPDRVVTQYF; cdr3_nt: TGCAGTGCTCCCGACAGGGTAGTGACCCAGTACTTC
v_call: TRBV7-2; j_call: TRBJ2-7; d_call: NA; clone_size: NA; cdr3_aa: CASSPDWSSYEQYF; cdr3_nt: TGTGCCAGCTCGCCGGACTGGAGCTCCTACGAGCAGTACTTC
v_call: TRBV7-2; j_call: TRBJ2-2; d_call: TRBD1; clone_size: NA; cdr3_aa: CVSSLRGRNPGELLF; cdr3_nt: TGTGTCAGCAGCCTCAGGGGGCGAAACCCCGGGGAGCTGCTTTTT
v_call: TRBV7-8; j_call: TRBJ1-1; d_call: TRBD1; clone_size: many; cdr3_aa: CASSEDRVFSRNTEAFF; cdr3_nt: TGTGCCAGCAGCGAGGACAGGGTTTTTTCGAGGAACACTGAAGCTTTCTTT
v_call: TRBV20-1; j_call: TRBJ2-3; d_call: NA; clone_size: NA; cdr3_aa: CSAGERARGADTQYF; cdr3_nt: TGCAGTGCCGGAGAGAGGGCCCGTGGTGCAGATACGCAGTATTTT
v_call: TRBV7-9; j_call: TRBJ2-5; d_call: TRBD2; clone_size: NA; cdr3_aa: CASSRHSGGAQTQYF; cdr3_nt: TGTGCCAGCAGCCGCCATAGCGGGGGGGCCCAGACCCAGTACTTC
v_call: TRBV18; j_call: TRBJ2-2; d_call: TRBD1; clone_size: NA; cdr3_aa: CASSPGQTVTGELFF; cdr3_nt: TGTGCCAGCTCACCGGGACAGACCGTTACCGGGGAGCTGTTTTTT
v_call: TRBV10-3; j_call: TRBJ2-5; d_call: NA; clone_size: NA; cdr3_aa: CAISVDNQETQYF; cdr3_nt: TGTGCCATCAGTGTCGATAACCAAGAGACCCAGTACTTC
v_call: TRBV10-1; j_call: TRBJ2-5; d_call: NA; clone_size: few; cdr3_aa: CASSQEGETQYF; cdr3_nt: TGCGCCAGCAGTCAAGAGGGGGAGACCCAGTACTTC
v_call: TRBV7-3; j_call: TRBJ2-3; d_call: NA; clone_size: NA; cdr3_aa: CASSAFGDTQYF; cdr3_nt: TGTGCCAGCAGCGCCTTTGGAGATACGCAGTATTTT
v_call: TRBV15; j_call: TRBJ2-6; d_call: NA; clone_size: once; cdr3_aa: CATSPLVANVLTF; cdr3_nt: TGTGCCACCAGCCCCCTGGTGGCCAACGTCCTGACTTTC
v_call: TRBV4-2; j_call: TRBJ2-7; d_call: TRBD1; clone_size: many; cdr3_aa: CASSKEKGQGTEQYF; cdr3_nt: TGTGCCAGCAGCAAGGAGAAGGGACAGGGGACCGAGCAGTACTTC
v_call: TRBV7-9; j_call: TRBJ2-1; d_call: NA; clone_size: NA; cdr3_aa: CASSLESGGESEQFF; cdr3_nt: TGTGCCAGCAGCTTAGAGTCTGGGGGCGAGTCAGAGCAGTTCTTC
v_call: TRBV19; j_call: TRBJ1-6; d_call: TRBD1; clone_size: many; cdr3_aa: CASSIGQESSPLHF; cdr3_nt: TGTGCCAGTAGTATCGGACAGGAGAGTTCACCCCTCCACTTT
v_call: TRBV7-9; j_call: TRBJ2-7; d_call: TRBD2; clone_size: many; cdr3_aa: CASSLALGGRRDEQYF; cdr3_nt: TGTGCCAGCAGCTTAGCTCTGGGCGGGAGGAGAGACGAGCAGTACTTC
v_call: TRBV2; j_call: TRBJ2-3; d_call: NA; clone_size: NA; cdr3_aa: CASSGGIAFEQYF; cdr3_nt: TGTGCCAGCAGTGGAGGGATAGCGTTTGAGCAGTATTTT
v_call: TRBV2; j_call: TRBJ1-6; d_call: NA; clone_size: many; cdr3_aa: CASSGGHLYNSPLHF; cdr3_nt: TGTGCCAGCAGCGGGGGACATCTCTATAATTCACCCCTCCACTTT
v_call: TRBV19; j_call: TRBJ2-3; d_call: TRBD2; clone_size: many; cdr3_aa: CASSMGLAGAGDTQYF; cdr3_nt: TGTGCCAGTAGTATGGGACTAGCGGGAGCAGGGGATACGCAGTATTTT
v_call: TRBV7-3; j_call: TRBJ2-1; d_call: TRBD1; clone_size: NA; cdr3_aa: CASSPGQWKGNFTDTQFF; cdr3_nt: TGTGCCAGCAGCCCGGGACAGTGGAAGGGGAATTTCACAGATACGCAGTTCTTC
v_call: TRBV20-1; j_call: TRBJ1-2; d_call: NA; clone_size: NA; cdr3_aa: CSARGTGAYGYTF; cdr3_nt: TGCAGTGCTAGGGGGACCGGGGCCTATGGCTACACCTTC
v_call: TRBV15; j_call: TRBJ1-3; d_call: NA; clone_size: many; cdr3_aa: CATSRDRGSGNTIYF; cdr3_nt: TGTGCCACCAGCAGAGATCGGGGCTCTGGAAACACCATATATTTT
v_call: TRBV19; j_call: TRBJ1-1; d_call: TRBD1; clone_size: many; cdr3_aa: CASSKGQGVLEAFF; cdr3_nt: TGTGCCAGTAGTAAGGGACAGGGGGTTCTTGAAGCTTTCTTT
v_call: TRBV12-3/TRBV12-4; j_call: TRBJ1-1; d_call: NA; clone_size: many; cdr3_aa: CASSKTHRVGNTEAFF; cdr3_nt: TGTGCCAGCAGTAAAACTCACAGGGTCGGAAACACTGAAGCTTTCTTT
v_call: TRBV7-8; j_call: TRBJ2-2; d_call: NA; clone_size: NA; cdr3_aa: CASSFVGGENTGELFF; cdr3_nt: TGTGCCAGCAGCTTTGTTGGAGGGGAGAACACCGGGGAGCTGTTTTTT
v_call: TRBV29-1; j_call: TRBJ2-7; d_call: NA; clone_size: NA; cdr3_aa: CSVEKTGGSYEQYF; cdr3_nt: TGCAGCGTTGAAAAAACTGGGGGTTCCTACGAGCAGTACTTC
v_call: TRBV6-1; j_call: TRBJ2-7; d_call: NA; clone_size: few; cdr3_aa: CASSTPTGQGPSSYEQYF; cdr3_nt: TGTGCCAGCAGTACCCCCACCGGGCAGGGCCCGAGCTCCTACGAGCAGTACTTC
v_call: TRBV3-1; j_call: TRBJ1-2; d_call: TRBD1; clone_size: NA; cdr3_aa: CASSHQTGGYGYTF; cdr3_nt: TGTGCCAGCAGCCACCAGACAGGGGGCTATGGCTACACCTTC
v_call: TRBV20-1; j_call: TRBJ2-1; d_call: NA; clone_size: many; cdr3_aa: CSAKPNNEQFF; cdr3_nt: TGCAGTGCCAAGCCTAACAATGAGCAGTTCTTC
v_call: TRBV2; j_call: TRBJ1-5; d_call: NA; clone_size: NA; cdr3_aa: CASSEPLRGSSNQPQHF; cdr3_nt: TGTGCCAGCAGCGAACCCCTACGGGGATCTAGCAATCAGCCCCAGCATTTT
v_call: TRBV7-8; j_call: TRBJ1-4; d_call: TRBD1; clone_size: NA; cdr3_aa: CASSTLRQGATNEKLFF; cdr3_nt: TGTGCCAGCAGCACCCTCCGACAGGGGGCAACTAATGAAAAACTGTTTTTT
v_call: TRBV4-1; j_call: TRBJ1-4; d_call: TRBD1; clone_size: many; cdr3_aa: CASSRQGREKLFF; cdr3_nt: TGCGCCAGCAGCCGACAGGGTCGTGAAAAACTGTTTTTT
v_call: TRBV7-9; j_call: TRBJ1-6; d_call: NA; clone_size: many; cdr3_aa: CASSLALTENSPLHF; cdr3_nt: TGTGCCAGCAGCTTAGCTTTGACAGAGAATTCACCCCTCCACTTT
v_call: TRBV15; j_call: TRBJ1-5; d_call: NA; clone_size: NA; cdr3_aa: CATSSSYAGLQPQHF; cdr3_nt: TGTGCCACCAGCAGCAGTTACGCAGGGCTTCAGCCCCAGCATTTT
v_call: TRBV11-2; j_call: TRBJ2-7; d_call: NA; clone_size: many; cdr3_aa: CASSLDGRTYEQYF; cdr3_nt: TGTGCCAGCAGCTTAGATGGCAGGACCTACGAGCAGTACTTC
v_call: TRBV30; j_call: TRBJ1-6; d_call: NA; clone_size: few; cdr3_aa: CGLQRGYNSPLHF; cdr3_nt: TGTGGACTACAAAGGGGCTATAATTCACCCCTCCACTTT
v_call: TRBV20-1; j_call: TRBJ1-6; d_call: NA; clone_size: NA; cdr3_aa: CSARGVWSYNSPLHF; cdr3_nt: TGCAGTGCTAGGGGGGTTTGGTCCTATAATTCACCCCTCCACTTT
v_call: TRBV24-1; j_call: TRBJ2-7; d_call: NA; clone_size: once; cdr3_aa: CATSDTDRTYEQYF; cdr3_nt: TGTGCCACCAGTGATACAGACAGGACTTACGAGCAGTACTTC
v_call: TRBV20-1; j_call: TRBJ2-1; d_call: NA; clone_size: many; cdr3_aa: CSASTRSSYNEQFF; cdr3_nt: TGCAGTGCTAGTACTCGGAGCTCCTACAATGAGCAGTTCTTC
v_call: TRBV20-1; j_call: TRBJ1-1; d_call: TRBD1; clone_size: many; cdr3_aa: CSARPLTGPMNTEAFF; cdr3_nt: TGCAGTGCCAGACCCTTGACAGGGCCTATGAACACTGAAGCTTTCTTT
v_call: TRBV20-1; j_call: TRBJ2-3; d_call: TRBD1; clone_size: NA; cdr3_aa: CSADRAWADTQYF; cdr3_nt: TGCAGTGCCGACAGGGCCTGGGCGGATACGCAGTATTTT
v_call: TRBV19; j_call: TRBJ2-1; d_call: TRBD2; clone_size: many; cdr3_aa: CASSMTSGRGEQFF; cdr3_nt: TGTGCCAGTAGTATGACTAGCGGGAGAGGTGAGCAGTTCTTC
v_call: TRBV2; j_call: TRBJ1-2; d_call: TRBD1; clone_size: NA; cdr3_aa: CASRDRVKGYTF; cdr3_nt: TGTGCCAGCAGGGACAGGGTAAAAGGCTACACCTTC
v_call: TRBV19; j_call: TRBJ1-3; d_call: NA; clone_size: many; cdr3_aa: CASRQVPGNTIYF; cdr3_nt: TGTGCCAGTAGACAGGTCCCTGGAAACACCATATATTTT
v_call: TRBV2; j_call: TRBJ2-4; d_call: NA; clone_size: many; cdr3_aa: CASSEMRESIQYF; cdr3_nt: TGTGCCAGCAGTGAGATGAGGGAAAGCATTCAGTACTTC
v_call: TRBV29-1; j_call: TRBJ2-1; d_call: NA; clone_size: NA; cdr3_aa: CSVELWEAYNEQFF; cdr3_nt: TGCAGCGTTGAGTTGTGGGAGGCCTACAATGAGCAGTTCTTC
v_call: TRBV6-1; j_call: TRBJ1-2; d_call: NA; clone_size: NA; cdr3_aa: CASSEGPSSGNTF; cdr3_nt: TGTGCCAGCAGTGAGGGACCGAGCTCGGGAAACACCTTC
v_call: TRBV4-2; j_call: TRBJ1-6; d_call: NA; clone_size: NA; cdr3_aa: CASSQAANSPLHF; cdr3_nt: TGTGCCAGCAGCCAGGCGGCAAATTCACCCCTCCACTTT
v_call: TRBV6-5; j_call: TRBJ2-5; d_call: TRBD2; clone_size: NA; cdr3_aa: CASKVGGRKETQYF; cdr3_nt: TGTGCCAGCAAAGTCGGCGGGAGGAAAGAGACCCAGTACTTC
v_call: TRBV14; j_call: TRBJ1-1; d_call: NA; clone_size: once; cdr3_aa: CASSHRQGWGTEAFF; cdr3_nt: TGTGCCAGCAGCCATAGGCAGGGGTGGGGGACTGAAGCTTTCTTT
v_call: TRBV5-1; j_call: TRBJ2-2; d_call: NA; clone_size: NA; cdr3_aa: CASSQGGFKTGELFF; cdr3_nt: TGCGCCAGCAGCCAAGGGGGATTTAAAACCGGGGAGCTGTTTTTT
v_call: TRBV7-3; j_call: TRBJ1-6; d_call: NA; clone_size: NA; cdr3_aa: CASSLGRNNSPLHF; cdr3_nt: TGTGCCAGCAGCTTGGGACGGAATAATTCACCCCTCCACTTT